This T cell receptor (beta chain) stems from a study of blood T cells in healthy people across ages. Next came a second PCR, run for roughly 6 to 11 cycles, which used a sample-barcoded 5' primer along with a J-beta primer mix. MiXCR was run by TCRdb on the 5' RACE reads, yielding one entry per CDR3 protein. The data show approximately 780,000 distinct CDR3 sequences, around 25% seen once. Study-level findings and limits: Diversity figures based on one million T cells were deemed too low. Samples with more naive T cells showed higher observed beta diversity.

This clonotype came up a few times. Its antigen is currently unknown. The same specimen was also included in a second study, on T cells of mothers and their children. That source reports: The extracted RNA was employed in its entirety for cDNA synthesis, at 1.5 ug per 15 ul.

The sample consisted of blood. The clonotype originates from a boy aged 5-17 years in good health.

The CDR3 region is CASSEGDNTGELFF. The CDR3 nucleotides are TGCGCCAGCAGTGAGGGGGACAACACCGGGGAGCTGTTTTTT. V usage is TRBV10-1 and J usage is TRBJ2-2, with D perhaps TRBD1 or TRBD2 (5 bases each). Germline lookup yields CDR1 WNHNN and CDR2 SYGVQD (reference sequence). The V gene lost 2 bases and the J gene lost 2 bases, with 6 bases spanning the gap. The CDR3 spans 14 residues.